The 19 T cell receptor beta chains given below trace back to one sample, sequenced in a study of tumor-infiltrating lymphocytes in localized non-small cell lung cancer. Repertoires were generated with immunoSEQ multiplex PCR, while TCRdb's copy carries only in-frame clones and drops some. Of 10,000 to 15,000 clones listed, around 84% are singletons. What was sequenced was lung tumor tissue. The receptors shown here come from a human donor with non-small cell lung cancer.

CDR3 DNA: TGTGCCAGCTCACCGCCAAGGACAGGGGTGCAGTTCTTC. This translates into CASSPPRTGVQFF. The V gene is TRBV18, the J gene TRBJ2-1, with 9 bases lining up with TRBD1. The CDR3 sequence is 13 residues long. CDR1 is KGHSH and CDR2 is LQKENI in the germline V gene. Trimming at V came to 3 bases and at J to 12 bases, leaving 6 bases not matched to a gene.

The chain uses TRBV6-1 and TRBJ1-2, with D possibly TRBD1 on 5 matching bases. The V end was cut by 4 bases, the J end by 3 bases, with 15 bases between. Per germline, CDR1 MNHNS and CDR2 SASEGT. The CDR3 consists of 15 residues. This CDR3 is CASSVVQGSDYGYTF. The DNA for the CDR3 is TGTGCCAGCAGTGTCGTCCAGGGATCGGACTATGGCTACACCTTC.

By share of the sample, this clone is medium-sized. The chain uses TRBV4-1 and TRBJ2-3; D is unclear. Germline loops: CDR1 MGHRA, CDR2 YSYEKL. The germline V and J ends were trimmed by 0 bases and 2 bases, with 12 bases remaining between them. The CDR3 has 16 residues. The CDR3 protein is CASSQDAAVPTDTQYF. As DNA, the CDR3 is TGCGCCAGCAGCCAAGATGCGGCAGTACCCACAGATACGCAGTATTTT.

V gene TRBV11-3 combines with J gene TRBJ2-2; a weak D match, TRBD1 (6 bases). From germline, CDR1 is SGHNT and CDR2 YENEEA. V lost 5 bases and J lost 4, with 11 bases in between. The CDR3 length is 14 residues. CDR3 protein: CASSPNRVTGELFF. The CDR3 bases are TGTGCCAGCAGCCCTAACAGGGTCACCGGGGAGCTGTTTTTT.

The chain combines TRBV5-6 with TRBJ2-1; D unresolved. V lost 4 bases and J 7 bases, leaving 9 bases between the germline ends. The CDR3 consists of 12 residues. CDR1 and CDR2 from the germline V gene are SGHDT and YYEEEE. The CDR3 sequence: CASSPLRNEQFF. The CDR3 nucleotides read TGTGCCAGCAGCCCTCTTCGAAATGAGCAGTTCTTC. Full variable domain (rest looked up from reference TRBV5-6 and TRBJ2-1): DAGVTQSPTHLIKTRGQQVTLRCSPKSGHDTVSWYQQALGQGPQFIFQYYEEEERQRGNFPDRFSGHQFPNYSSELNVNALLLGDSALYLCASSPLRNEQFFGPGTRLTVL.

This clone was counted only a few times. V and J are TRBV28 and TRBJ2-2, with unresolved D. The length of the CDR3 is 15 residues. Trimming shortened V by 4 bases and J by 8 bases, and 17 bases separated the two germline ends. CDR1 is MDHEN, CDR2 SYDVKM, per germline. CDR3 loop: CASSSSVREGGELFF. CDR3 coding DNA: TGTGCCAGCAGTTCGTCGGTAAGGGAAGGAGGGGAGCTGTTTTTT.

The V call is TRBV2, the J call TRBJ2-3; no firm D call. The V gene's germline CDR1 is SNHLY and CDR2 FYNNEI. V gave up 5 bases and J gave up 5 bases, with 11 bases separating them. The CDR3 runs to 13 residues. CDR3 sequence: CASSSEREDTQYF. CDR3 DNA: TGTGCCAGCAGTTCGGAGAGAGAAGATACGCAGTATTTT.

J is TRBJ1-1 and V is TRBV5-1; D perhaps matches TRBD1 (6 bases). The length of the CDR3 is 15 residues. Trimming stripped 0 bases from V and 1 base from J, with 10 bases between. In germline, CDR1 is SGHRS, CDR2 YFSETQ. CDR3: CASSLVGGPNTEAFF. The CDR3 DNA follows: TGCGCCAGCAGCTTGGTTGGGGGGCCGAACACTGAAGCTTTCTTT.

The genes are TRBV7-8 and TRBJ2-7; TRBD1 or TRBD2 may be the D gene (5 bases each). This CDR3 is built from 14 residues. V dropped 8 bases and J dropped 3 bases, with 17 bases sitting between them. The germline V gene has CDR1 SGHVS and CDR2 FQNEAQ. CDR3 amino acids: CASSRDAAHYEQYF. As DNA, the CDR3 is TGTGCCAGCTCCCGGGACGCTGCGCACTACGAGCAGTACTTC.

In its sample, this clone was seen a few times. The V gene is TRBV28, the J gene TRBJ2-3; 9 bases map to TRBD2. The CDR3 extends over 14 amino acids. Germline values: CDR1 MDHEN, CDR2 SYDVKM. Unmatched junction bases numbered 1, after V lost 3 bases and J lost 3 bases. For the CDR3, the DNA is TGTGCCAGCAGTTTCCTAGCGGGAACAGATACGCAGTATTTT. It translates to CASSFLAGTDTQYF.

The V and J genes are TRBV19 and TRBJ1-5; possible D gene TRBD1, 5 bases. This CDR3 spans 16 amino acids. The germline V and J ends were trimmed by 2 bases and 4 bases, with 15 bases remaining between them. Germline CDR1 is LNHDA and CDR2 is SQIVND (reference sequence). The CDR3 loop reads CASSILAGRRNQPQHF. The CDR3 DNA is TGTGCCAGTAGTATATTGGCGGGACGTAGGAATCAGCCCCAGCATTTT.

The rearrangement links TRBV19 to TRBJ2-3; 9 bases map to TRBD1. From germline, CDR1 is LNHDA and CDR2 SQIVND (reference sequence). This CDR3 region has 15 residues. Losses at the gene ends were 5 bases for V and 5 bases for J; bases not matched to a gene: 8. The CDR3 sequence: CASSWTGADIDTQYF. CDR3 in DNA: TGTGCCAGTAGTTGGACAGGGGCAGACATAGATACGCAGTATTTT.

This chain uses TRBV9 with TRBJ2-7, with 9 bases aligning to TRBD1. The trim removed 3 bases at V and 2 bases at J, leaving 6 bases unmatched. The CDR3 runs 15 residues. Germline CDR1 reads SGDLS; CDR2 reads YYNGEE. The CDR3 loop reads CASSEGQGLAYEQYF. CDR3 bases: TGTGCCAGCAGCGAGGGACAGGGTCTCGCCTACGAGCAGTACTTC. Supplemented by reference TRBV9 and TRBJ2-7, the full variable domain reads DSGVTQTPKHLITATGQRVTLRCSPRSGDLSVYWYQQSLDQGLQFLIQYYNGEERAKGNILERFSAQQFPDLHSELNLSSLELGDSALYFCASSEGQGLAYEQYFGPGTRLTVT.

The chain combines TRBV5-1 with TRBJ2-1; tentatively, D is TRBD1 or TRBD2 (5 bases each). The CDR3 length is 15 residues. The germline V and J ends were trimmed by 3 bases and 0 bases, with 10 bases remaining between them. CDR1 is SGHRS, CDR2 YFSETQ, per germline. The CDR3 reads CASSWAGTSYNEQFF. The CDR3 nucleotides are TGCGCCAGCAGCTGGGCCGGGACCTCCTACAATGAGCAGTTCTTC. The full variable domain, its missing parts supplied by reference TRBV5-1 and TRBJ2-1, is KAGVTQTPRYLIKTRGQQVTLSCSPISGHRSVSWYQQTPGQGLQFLFEYFSETQRNKGNFPGRFSGRQFSNSRSEMNVSTLELGDSALYLCASSWAGTSYNEQFFGPGTRLTVL.

The chain joins TRBV28 to TRBJ1-5; TRBD1 matches 7 bases. V shed 6 bases, J shed 0 bases, and the junction held 17 bases outside the gene matches. This CDR3 contains 19 residues. CDR1 MDHEN and CDR2 SYDVKM come from the germline V gene. The CDR3 coding sequence is TGTGCCAGCAGCCCAGGGGGTCCTCGGAATTTTTATAGCAATCAGCCCCAGCATTTT. This codes for CASSPGGPRNFYSNQPQHF.

This chain joins TRBV7-9 and TRBJ1-3, with no clear D. CDR3 length: 14 amino acids. Germline CDR1 SEHNR, CDR2 FQNEAQ (reference sequence). The V end lost 1 base, the J end lost 2 bases, and 6 bases lay between the germline ends. In DNA form, the CDR3 reads TGTGCCAGCAGCTTAGGGAGCGCTGGAAACACCATATATTTT. Its protein product is CASSLGSAGNTIYF.

The J gene is TRBJ1-2, the V gene TRBV5-1, with D possibly being TRBD1 (5 bases). The CDR3 sequence is 13 residues long. Germline CDR1 and CDR2: SGHRS and YFSETQ. V was cut by 4 bases and J by 5 bases, with 12 bases left in between. In DNA form, the CDR3 reads TGCGCCAGCAGCCCCGGGACCTCATATGGCTACACCTTC. It yields the protein CASSPGTSYGYTF.

This chain links TRBV29-1 with TRBJ1-1; D remains ambiguous. Between the trimmed V and J ends, which lost 4 bases and 2 bases, there was a span of 5 bases. Germline loops: CDR1 SQVTM, CDR2 ANQGSEA. CDR3 length: 11 residues. In nucleotides, the CDR3 is TGCAGCGTTGTTGCCAACACTGAAGCTTTCTTT. This encodes CSVVANTEAFF.

This clone has just one count. V usage is TRBV5-5 and J usage is TRBJ2-1; 11 bases are a match to TRBD2. This CDR3 has 17 amino acids. CDR1 and CDR2 (germline): SGHKS, YYEKEE (reference sequence). With 1 base clipped from V and 7 bases from J, the junction kept 10 bases outside the gene matches. This CDR3 reads CASSLIPSGRIVNEQFF. The DNA of the CDR3 is TGTGCCAGCAGCTTGATCCCTAGCGGGAGGATAGTAAATGAGCAGTTCTTC.